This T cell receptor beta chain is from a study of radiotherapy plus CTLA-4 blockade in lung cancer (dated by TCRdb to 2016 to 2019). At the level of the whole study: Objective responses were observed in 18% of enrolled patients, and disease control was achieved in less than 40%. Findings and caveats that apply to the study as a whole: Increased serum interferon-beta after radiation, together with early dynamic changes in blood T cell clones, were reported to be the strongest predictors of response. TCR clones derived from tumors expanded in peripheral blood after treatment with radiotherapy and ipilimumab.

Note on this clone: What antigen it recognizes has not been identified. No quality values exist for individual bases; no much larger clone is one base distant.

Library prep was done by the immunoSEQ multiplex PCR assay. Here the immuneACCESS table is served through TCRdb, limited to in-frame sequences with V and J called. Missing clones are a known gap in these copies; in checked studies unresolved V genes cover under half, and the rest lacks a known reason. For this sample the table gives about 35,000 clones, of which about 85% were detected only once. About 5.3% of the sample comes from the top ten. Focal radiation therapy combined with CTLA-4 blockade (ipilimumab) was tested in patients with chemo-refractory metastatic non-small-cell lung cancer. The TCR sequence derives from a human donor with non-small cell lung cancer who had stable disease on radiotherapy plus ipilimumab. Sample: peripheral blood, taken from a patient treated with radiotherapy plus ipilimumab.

The CDR3 has the sequence CASSPPPTTGYLSGNTIYF. In nucleotide form, the sequence is TGTGCCAGCAGCCCCCCCCCTACGACAGGGTATCTCTCTGGAAACACCATATATTTT. The chain uses TRBV7-3 and TRBJ1-3, and 7 bases in between align with TRBD1. V loses 5 bases at its end and J loses 0 bases; junction bases beyond the gene matches: 16. The CDR3 holds 19 amino acids from the cysteine to the phenylalanine. The retained sequence is limited to the CDR3, 57 bases, with the frame set at the first base. CDR1 and CDR2 were assigned from the germline V gene as SGHTA and FQGTGA.